This T cell receptor beta chain stems from a study of blood T cell repertoires in COVID-19. For the study at large: Nucleic acid was either cDNA or gDNA, and it came from T cells, B-cell-depleted T cells, or PBMCs.

Adults between roughly 18 and 90 years of age took part from about two dozen US areas. Clinical history reported by participants formed the basis on which cohorts were assigned. Exposed participants came across a COVID-19 case within 2 weeks before study entry. Profiled with immunoSEQ multiplex PCR; TCRdb holds only in-frame clones, not every one. This sample has about 200,000 clones, with 80% to 85% found just once. The receptor was derived from a woman aged 25 to 39 who had been exposed to COVID-19. Sequencing used PBMCs or T cells enriched from blood (not recorded which).

This CDR3 reads CASSFGSGIRTDTQYF. In DNA form, the CDR3 reads TGTGCCAGCAGCTTTGGATCCGGGATACGCACAGATACGCAGTATTTT. The rearrangement joins TRBV5-6 to TRBJ2-3, with D tentatively TRBD2 (5 bases). The germline CDR1 and CDR2 sequences are SGHDT and YYEEEE. V was shortened by 2 bases and J by 1 base, with 14 bases between the two germline ends. CDR3 length: 16 amino acids.